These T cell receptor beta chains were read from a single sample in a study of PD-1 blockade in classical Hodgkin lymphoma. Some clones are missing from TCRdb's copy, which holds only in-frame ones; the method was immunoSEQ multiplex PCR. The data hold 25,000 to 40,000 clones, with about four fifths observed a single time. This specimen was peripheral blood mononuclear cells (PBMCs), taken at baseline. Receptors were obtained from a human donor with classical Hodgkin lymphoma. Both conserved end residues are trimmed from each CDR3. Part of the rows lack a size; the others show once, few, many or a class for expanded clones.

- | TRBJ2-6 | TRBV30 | AWNPTWGSGANVLT
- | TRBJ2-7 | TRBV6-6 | ASSYSRGPYEQY
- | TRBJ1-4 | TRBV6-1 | ASSERGIEKLF
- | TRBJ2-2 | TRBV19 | ASSITGTAGELF
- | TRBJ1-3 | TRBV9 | ASSGQLSGNTIY
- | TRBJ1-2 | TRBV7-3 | ASSTGQGLGYT
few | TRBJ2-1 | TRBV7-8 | ASSFLAGTSYNEQF
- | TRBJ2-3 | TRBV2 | ASRQLTSTDTQY
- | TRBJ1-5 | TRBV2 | ASSGNNQPQH
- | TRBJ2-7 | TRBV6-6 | ASSYPGTYEQY
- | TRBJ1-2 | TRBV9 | ASSPSRTGTAYGYT
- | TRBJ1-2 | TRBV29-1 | SVALQVDNGYT
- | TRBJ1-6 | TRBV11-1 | ASSPTGGDSPLH
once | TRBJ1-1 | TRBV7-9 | ASSFFSNTEAF
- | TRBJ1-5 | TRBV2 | ASSEGGGNQPQH
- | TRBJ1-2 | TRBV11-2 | ASSLDRARRGYGYT
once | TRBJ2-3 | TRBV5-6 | ASSLGTGPTDTQY
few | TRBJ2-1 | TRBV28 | ATTSGGLPSSYNEQF
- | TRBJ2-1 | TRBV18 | ASSPPEAAFNEQF
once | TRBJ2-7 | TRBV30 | AWTYGGNEQY
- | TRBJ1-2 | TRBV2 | ASSKSLDGART